The 17 T cell receptor beta chains below were found in one sample sequenced in a study of CD8 T cells in Susac syndrome. Reverse transcription of roughly 0.5 to 1 ug RNA was performed with random hexamers. TCRdb reprocessed the immunoSEQ multiplex PCR reads with MiXCR, giving one entry per CDR3 protein. The sample records 150,000 to 200,000 distinct CDR3 sequences, under 95% being singletons. The sequenced material came from CD4+ T cells from PBMCs. The receptors originated from a human donor in good health.

The chain recombines TRBV6-5 with TRBJ2-3; 7 positions match TRBD1. The germline V gene encodes CDR1 MNHEY and CDR2 SVGAGI. This CDR3 has 13 amino acids. After removal of 6 bases from V and 9 bases from J, the junction contained 9 bases not matched to a gene. The CDR3 loop is CASSYRGLGTQYF. CDR3 coding DNA: TGTGCCAGCAGCTACAGGGGCCTCGGCACGCAGTATTTT.

V is TRBV18 and J is TRBJ1-1; D uncertain. The germline CDR1 and CDR2 sequences are KGHSH and LQKENI. This CDR3 comprises 14 residues. V was pared by 3 bases and J by 1 base, with 9 bases between. Here the CDR3 reads CASSPTGANTEAFF. As DNA, the CDR3 is TGTGCCAGCTCACCCACCGGTGCGAACACTGAAGCTTTCTTT.

The chain is built from TRBV6-6 and TRBJ1-1; D is undetermined. The ends were cut back, 0 bases at V and 4 bases at J, with 6 bases in the middle. Germline V CDR1 and CDR2: MNHNY, SVGAGI (reference sequence). The CDR3 sequence is 13 residues long. The chain's CDR3 is CASSYSKGTEAFF. The CDR3 region has the DNA TGTGCCAGCAGTTACTCGAAGGGCACTGAAGCTTTCTTT.

V is TRBV5-1 and J is TRBJ2-6, with D unclear. The CDR3 spans 14 residues. CDR1 and CDR2 (germline): SGHRS, YFSETQ. Trimming left V 2 bases short and J 2 bases short, with 5 bases between. This CDR3 reads CASSFPAGANVLTF. The CDR3 DNA is TGCGCCAGCAGCTTCCCAGCTGGGGCCAACGTCCTGACTTTC.

The genes are TRBV20-1 and TRBJ2-5; perhaps D is TRBD1 or TRBD2 (6 bases each). V dropped 5 bases and J dropped 2 bases, with 12 bases sitting between them. Germline CDR1 is DFQATT and CDR2 is SNEGSKA (reference sequence). This CDR3 region has 13 residues. CDR3 nucleotide sequence: TGCAGTGCTTACGGGGGCTCGCAAGAGACCCAGTACTTC. It codes for CSAYGGSQETQYF.

CDR3 coding DNA: TGTGCCAGCGGGCTGGGGGGAACGGGGACAGATACGCAGTATTTT. It encodes CASGLGGTGTDTQYF. The J gene is TRBJ2-3, the V gene TRBV6-5, with a possible D match to TRBD2 (6 bases). Germline lookup yields CDR1 MNHEY and CDR2 SVGAGI. Trimming removed 8 bases from V and 3 bases from J, with 18 bases in between. The CDR3 loop spans 15 amino acids.

The chain links TRBV29-1 to TRBJ2-7; possible D gene TRBD2, 6 bases. The CDR3 sequence is 10 residues long. Germline V gene data show CDR1 as SQVTM and CDR2 as ANQGSEA. V lost 7 bases to trimming and J lost 9 bases, with 13 bases between them. DNA for the CDR3: TGCAGCGCCTTAGGGGAGGCGCAGTACTTC. This gives the protein CSALGEAQYF.

Only one count was recorded for this clonotype. This rearrangement joins TRBV3-1 to TRBJ1-5; perhaps TRBD1 as D (6 bases). Germline CDR1 reads LGHDT; CDR2 reads YNNKEL (reference sequence). V lost 4 bases, J lost 5 bases, and 12 bases lay in between. This CDR3 comprises 14 residues. The CDR3, as DNA: TGTGCCAGCAGCCCCGGGAACAGGGATCAGCCCCAGCATTTT. It codes for CASSPGNRDQPQHF.

This sequence joins TRBV27 and TRBJ2-1; D is unclear. CDR3 length: 15 residues. Per the germline V gene, CDR1 is MNHEY and CDR2 is SMNVEV (reference sequence). The V end was cut by 3 bases, the J end by 3 bases, with 12 bases between. The CDR3 loop reads CASSFRGSNYNEQFF. In nucleotides, the CDR3 is TGTGCCAGCAGTTTCCGAGGTTCTAACTACAATGAGCAGTTCTTC.

The genes are TRBV7-9 and TRBJ1-1; 9 positions match TRBD1. With V trimmed by 5 bases and J by 3 bases, 19 bases remained unmatched. The CDR3 consists of 19 residues. Germline V gives CDR1 SEHNR, CDR2 FQNEAQ (reference sequence). The CDR3 here is CASSPIARDRADVDTEAFF. The CDR3 bases are TGTGCCAGCAGCCCGATAGCCCGGGACAGGGCAGATGTAGACACTGAAGCTTTCTTT. Drawing the rest from reference TRBV7-9 and TRBJ1-1, the complete variable domain is DTGVSQNPRHKITKRGQNVTFRCDPISEHNRLYWYRQTLGQGPEFLTYFQNEAQLEKSRLLSDRFSAERPKGSFSTLEIQRTEQGDSAMYLCASSPIARDRADVDTEAFFGQGTRLTVV.

The chain uses TRBV7-9 and TRBJ2-1; perhaps TRBD2 as D (5 bases). Trimming took 0 bases from V and 6 from J, leaving 18 bases between them. Germline loops: CDR1 SEHNR, CDR2 FQNEAQ (reference sequence). This CDR3 contains 17 residues. This chain's CDR3 is CASSLAMSGLTSNEQFF. In DNA, the CDR3 is TGTGCCAGCAGCTTAGCAATGAGTGGACTCACATCCAATGAGCAGTTCTTC.

The gene calls are TRBV7-9 and TRBJ2-1; D unclear. The germline gives CDR1 SEHNR, CDR2 FQNEAQ (reference sequence). The V and J ends lost 2 bases and 9 bases respectively, with 8 bases between them. This CDR3 region has 12 residues. DNA for the CDR3: TGTGCCAGCAGCTTAAGGCACCCTGAGCAGTTCTTC. Its translation: CASSLRHPEQFF.

The rearrangement joins TRBV14 to TRBJ1-2; tentatively, D is TRBD1 (6 bases). This CDR3 region has 13 residues. The V and J ends lost 2 bases and 6 bases respectively, with 10 bases between them. Germline V CDR1 and CDR2: SGHDN, FVKESK. This CDR3 is CASSQSGVDGYTF. The CDR3 nucleotides are TGTGCCAGCAGCCAATCAGGGGTCGATGGCTACACCTTC.

The rearrangement links TRBV11-1 to TRBJ2-1; 8 nucleotides align to TRBD2. CDR1 and CDR2 (germline): SGHAT, FQDESV (reference sequence). Trimming cost V 0 bases and J 5 bases; bases outside gene matches: 9. This CDR3 contains 17 residues. CDR3 in DNA: TGTGCCAGCAGCTTAGCGTCGGCAGGGCGGGGGGACAATGAGCAGTTCTTC. Protein: CASSLASAGRGDNEQFF. The whole variable domain, filled in from reference TRBV11-1 and TRBJ2-1, reads EAEVAQSPRYKITEKSQAVAFWCDPISGHATLYWYRQILGQGPELLVQFQDESVVDDSQLPKDRFSAERLKGVDSTLKIQPAELGDSAMYLCASSLASAGRGDNEQFFGPGTRLTVL.

The chain links TRBV6-6 to TRBJ2-2; 11 bases are a match to TRBD2. V was pared by 5 bases and J by 4 bases, with 3 bases of the junction left unmatched. This CDR3 spans 15 amino acids. Germline V gives CDR1 MNHNY, CDR2 SVGAGI (reference sequence). The CDR3 loop is CASSTLAGGTGELFF. CDR3 nucleotides: TGTGCCAGCAGTACCCTAGCGGGGGGCACCGGGGAGCTGTTTTTT.

This chain links TRBV20-1 with TRBJ1-1; D call uncertain. In germline, CDR1 is DFQATT, CDR2 SNEGSKA (reference sequence). With 5 bases removed from V and 1 base from J, the gap between germline ends came to 11 bases. The CDR3 consists of 13 residues. The CDR3, as DNA: TGCAGTGCTGGCGCAGGTGGGAACACTGAAGCTTTCTTT. The encoded protein is CSAGAGGNTEAFF.

The chain links TRBV28 to TRBJ2-3; a possible D gene is TRBD1 (5 bases). The germline CDR1 and CDR2 sequences are MDHEN and SYDVKM. Trimming removed 10 bases from V and 5 bases from J, with 13 bases in between. This CDR3 region has 12 residues. The DNA of the CDR3 is TGTGCCACCTTAACAAGGGGAGATACGCAGTATTTT. This sequence encodes CATLTRGDTQYF.